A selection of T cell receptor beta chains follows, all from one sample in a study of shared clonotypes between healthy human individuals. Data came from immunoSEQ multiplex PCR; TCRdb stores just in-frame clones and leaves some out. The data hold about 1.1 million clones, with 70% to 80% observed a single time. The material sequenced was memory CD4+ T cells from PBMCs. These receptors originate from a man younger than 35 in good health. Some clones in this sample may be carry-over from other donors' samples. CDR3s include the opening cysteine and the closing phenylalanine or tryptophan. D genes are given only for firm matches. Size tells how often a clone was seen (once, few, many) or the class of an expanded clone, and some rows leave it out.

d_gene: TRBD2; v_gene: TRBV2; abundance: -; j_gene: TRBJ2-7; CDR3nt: TGTGCCAGCAGTCGGGCGGGAGGGCCTAACGAGCAGTACTTC; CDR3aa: CASSRAGGPNEQYF
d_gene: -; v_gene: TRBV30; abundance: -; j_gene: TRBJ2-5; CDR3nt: TGTGCCTGGAGTGAGGGGTACGGAGAGACCCAGTACTTC; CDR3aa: CAWSEGYGETQYF
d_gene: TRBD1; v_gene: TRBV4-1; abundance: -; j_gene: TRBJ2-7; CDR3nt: TGCGCCAGCAGCCAAGATGGGACAGGGACCGAGCAGTACTTC; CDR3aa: CASSQDGTGTEQYF
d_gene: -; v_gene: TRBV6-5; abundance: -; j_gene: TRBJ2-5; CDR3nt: TGTGCCAGCAGTCAACGTAGGTTGGAGACCCAGTACTTC; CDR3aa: CASSQRRLETQYF
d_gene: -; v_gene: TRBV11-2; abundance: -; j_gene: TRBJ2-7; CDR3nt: TGTGCCAGCAGCCGACGGGGGGCGGAGGGCTACGAGCAGTACTTC; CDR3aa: CASSRRGAEGYEQYF
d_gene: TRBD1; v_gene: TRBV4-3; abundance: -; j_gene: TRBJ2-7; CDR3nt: TGCGCCAGCAGCCAAGATCCTGGACAGGGTTGGCACGAGCAGTACTTC; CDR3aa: CASSQDPGQGWHEQYF
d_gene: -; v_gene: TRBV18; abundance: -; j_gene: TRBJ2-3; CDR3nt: TGTGCCAGCTCACCTCTCCTAGCGCAAAGCACAGATACGCAGTATTTT; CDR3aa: CASSPLLAQSTDTQYF
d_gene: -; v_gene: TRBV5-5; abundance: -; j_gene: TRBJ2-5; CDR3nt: TGTGCCAGCAGCCGGACTGTTCAAGAGACCCAGTACTTC; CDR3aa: CASSRTVQETQYF
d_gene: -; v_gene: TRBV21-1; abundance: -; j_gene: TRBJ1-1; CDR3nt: TGTGCCAGCAGCAAAGCGCTTGTGTCTGAAGCTTTCTTT; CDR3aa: CASSKALVSEAFF
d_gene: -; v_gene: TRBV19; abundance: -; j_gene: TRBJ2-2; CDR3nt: TGTGCCAGTAGTATTCAAGCAGGCGGGGAGCTGTTTTTT; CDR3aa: CASSIQAGGELFF
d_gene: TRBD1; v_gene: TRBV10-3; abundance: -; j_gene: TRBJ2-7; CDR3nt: TGTGCCATCAGTGAAGCGAGGACAGGGGGCTACGAGCAGTACTTC; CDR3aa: CAISEARTGGYEQYF
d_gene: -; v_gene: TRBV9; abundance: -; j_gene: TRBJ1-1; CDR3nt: TGTGCCAGCAGCCCGCTAATGAACACTGAAGCTTTCTTT; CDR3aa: CASSPLMNTEAFF
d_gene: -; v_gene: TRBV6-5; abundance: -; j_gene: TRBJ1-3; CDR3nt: TGTGCCAGCATCTCAGGGGCTAAAAACACCATATATTTT; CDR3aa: CASISGAKNTIYF
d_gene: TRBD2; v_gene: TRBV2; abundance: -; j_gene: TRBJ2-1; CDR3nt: TGTGCCAGCACCACAATCCTCGGGACTAGCGGGGTTGAGCAGTTCTTC; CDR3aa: CASTTILGTSGVEQFF
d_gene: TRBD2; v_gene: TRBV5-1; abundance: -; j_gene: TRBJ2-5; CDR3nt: TGCGCCAGCAGCTTGGGACCGGGAGGAAATCCGAGGGAGACCCAGTACTTC; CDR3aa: CASSLGPGGNPRETQYF
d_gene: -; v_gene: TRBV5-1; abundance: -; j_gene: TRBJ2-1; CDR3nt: TGCGCCAGCAGCTTCCAGGGGAGCTCCTACAATGAGCAGTTCTTC; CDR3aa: CASSFQGSSYNEQFF
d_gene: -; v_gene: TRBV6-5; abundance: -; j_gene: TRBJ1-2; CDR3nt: TGTGCCAGCAGTCGGGACTCCTTGCCGGGAGGCTACACCTTC; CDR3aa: CASSRDSLPGGYTF
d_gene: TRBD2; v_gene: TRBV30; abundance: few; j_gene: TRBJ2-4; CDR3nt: TGTGCCTGGAGTGTTAGAGGGCTAGCGGGAGGCAGGTACTTC; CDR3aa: CAWSVRGLAGGRYF
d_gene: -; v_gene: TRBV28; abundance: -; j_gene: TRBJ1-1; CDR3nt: TGTGCCAGCAGTAGGCAAGAAGCTTTCTTT; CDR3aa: CASSRQEAFF
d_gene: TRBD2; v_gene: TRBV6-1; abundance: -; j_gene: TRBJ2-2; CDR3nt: TGTGCCAGCAGTCGTCTAGCGGTCACCGGGGAGCTGTTTTTT; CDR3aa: CASSRLAVTGELFF
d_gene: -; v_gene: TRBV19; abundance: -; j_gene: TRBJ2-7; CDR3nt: TGTGCCAGTAGTAAAGCAGGGGCGTACGAGCAGTACTTC; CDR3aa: CASSKAGAYEQYF
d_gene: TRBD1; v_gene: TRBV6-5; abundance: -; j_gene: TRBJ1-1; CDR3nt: TGTGCCAGCAGTTACCTATACAGGGGGCAGAACACTGAAGCTTTCTTT; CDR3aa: CASSYLYRGQNTEAFF
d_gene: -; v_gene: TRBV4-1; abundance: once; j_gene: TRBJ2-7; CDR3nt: TGCGCCAGCAGCCAAGAGAAGTACGGGGGATCCTACGAGCAGTACTTC; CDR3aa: CASSQEKYGGSYEQYF
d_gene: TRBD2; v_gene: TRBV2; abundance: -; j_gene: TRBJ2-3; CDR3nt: TGTGCCAGCAGTGACCCCGGGACTAGCGCGGCAGATACGCAGTATTTT; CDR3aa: CASSDPGTSAADTQYF
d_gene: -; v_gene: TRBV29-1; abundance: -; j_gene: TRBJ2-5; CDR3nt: TGCAGCGTTGAATATTCTTTTCAACGCAGAAAGACCCAGTACTTC; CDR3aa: CSVEYSFQRRKTQYF
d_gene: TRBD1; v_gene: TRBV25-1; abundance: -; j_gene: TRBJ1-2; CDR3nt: TGTGCCAGCAGTGATCCGAGGACAGGGGCCTATGGCTACACCTTC; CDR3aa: CASSDPRTGAYGYTF
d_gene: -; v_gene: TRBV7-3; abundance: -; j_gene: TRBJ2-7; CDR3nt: TGTGCCAGCAGCTTAATCGGGGAGGGGGACGAGCAGTACTTC; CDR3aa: CASSLIGEGDEQYF
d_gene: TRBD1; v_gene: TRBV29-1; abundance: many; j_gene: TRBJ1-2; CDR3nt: TGCAGCGTTAATACAGGGGACTATGGCTACACCTTC; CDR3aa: CSVNTGDYGYTF
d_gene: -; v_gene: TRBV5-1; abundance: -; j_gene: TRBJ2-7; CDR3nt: TGCGCCAGCAGCCTAGGACAGACTAGCTCCTACGAGCAGTACTTC; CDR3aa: CASSLGQTSSYEQYF
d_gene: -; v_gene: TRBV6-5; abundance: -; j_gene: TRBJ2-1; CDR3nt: TGTGCCAGCAGTTACTCGCGCTGGGTGGACAATGAGCAGTTCTTC; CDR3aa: CASSYSRWVDNEQFF
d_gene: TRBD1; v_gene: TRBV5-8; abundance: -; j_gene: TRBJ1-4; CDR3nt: TGTGCCAGCAGCAGGACAGGGAGGTACGAAAAACTGTTTTTT; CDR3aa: CASSRTGRYEKLFF
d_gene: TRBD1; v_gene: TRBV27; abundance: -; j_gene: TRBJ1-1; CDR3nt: TGTGCCAGCAGGGGACAGGGAAGAGAGACTGAAGCTTTCTTT; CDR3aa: CASRGQGRETEAFF
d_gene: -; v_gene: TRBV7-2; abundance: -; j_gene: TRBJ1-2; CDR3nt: TGTGCCAGCTCTAGTCGCGGGTATGGCTACACCTTC; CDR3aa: CASSSRGYGYTF
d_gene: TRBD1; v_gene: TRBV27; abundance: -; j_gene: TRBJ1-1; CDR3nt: TGTGCCAGCAGTCCGGGGACAGGCCGGCCCATAGAAGCTTTCTTT; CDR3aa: CASSPGTGRPIEAFF
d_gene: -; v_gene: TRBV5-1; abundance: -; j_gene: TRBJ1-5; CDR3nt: TGCGCCAGCAGCTTGGTGGCAGGGAGCAATCAGCCCCAGCATTTT; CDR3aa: CASSLVAGSNQPQHF
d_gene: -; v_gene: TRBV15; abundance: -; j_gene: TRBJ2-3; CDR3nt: TGTGCCACCAGCAGAGAGCGGGACACTCGCACAGATACGCAGTATTTT; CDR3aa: CATSRERDTRTDTQYF
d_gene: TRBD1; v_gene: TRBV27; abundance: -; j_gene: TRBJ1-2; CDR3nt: TGTGCCAGCAGTCCGAAGGGACAGGGGCATGGCTACACCTTC; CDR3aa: CASSPKGQGHGYTF
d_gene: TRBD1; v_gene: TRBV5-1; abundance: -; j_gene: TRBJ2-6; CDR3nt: TGCGCCAGCAGCTTGGAGGGACAGGGGGCTGGGGCCAACGTCCTGACTTTC; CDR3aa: CASSLEGQGAGANVLTF
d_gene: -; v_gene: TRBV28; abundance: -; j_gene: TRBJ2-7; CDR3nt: TGTGCCAGCAGTTTTAACTCAGGAAGGTATACCTACGAGCAGTACTTC; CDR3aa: CASSFNSGRYTYEQYF
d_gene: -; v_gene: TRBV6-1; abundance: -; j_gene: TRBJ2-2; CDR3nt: TGTGCCAGCAACAGCTTTGACGGGGAGCTGTTTTTT; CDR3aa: CASNSFDGELFF
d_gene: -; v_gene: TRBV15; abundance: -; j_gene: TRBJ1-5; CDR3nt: TGTGCCACCAGCAGAGATGGGGGGTCCGGTCAGCCCCAGCATTTT; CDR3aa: CATSRDGGSGQPQHF
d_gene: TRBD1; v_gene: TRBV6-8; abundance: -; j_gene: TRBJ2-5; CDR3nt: TGTGCCAGCAGTCTACCTGGGACAGGGGGGGAGACCCAGTACTTC; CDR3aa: CASSLPGTGGETQYF